The 17 T cell receptor beta chains below were found in one sample sequenced in a study of identifying expanded T cells in peripheral blood. TCRdb's table, derived via immunoSEQ multiplex PCR, lists solely in-frame clones and lacks some. The table lists some 120,000 clones, 84% of them singletons. Sequences were obtained from blood. The source is a person aged 18 to 70 in good health.

The chain combines TRBV29-1 with TRBJ1-2; D ambiguous. The CDR3 contains 12 residues. Germline CDR1 SQVTM, CDR2 ANQGSEA. V lost 4 bases, J lost 3 bases, and 9 bases lay in between. The CDR3 sequence: CSVADGYYGYTF. DNA of the CDR3: TGCAGCGTTGCTGACGGTTACTATGGCTACACCTTC.

V usage is TRBV5-1 and J usage is TRBJ1-2; D not resolved. The CDR3 contains 15 residues. Per germline, CDR1 SGHRS and CDR2 YFSETQ. V lost 0 bases and J lost 4, with 13 bases in between. The CDR3 coding sequence is TGCGCCAGCAGCTTGGAGGGCAGTTCCTCCTATGGCTACACCTTC. Amino acid sequence: CASSLEGSSSYGYTF.

The chain is built from TRBV7-6 and TRBJ1-2; 9 positions match TRBD1. The CDR3 loop spans 14 amino acids. Germline CDR1 SGHVS, CDR2 FNYEAQ. V dropped 4 bases and J dropped 6; count of bases not matched to a gene: 6. This CDR3 reads CASSSRTGADGYTF. Here the CDR3 DNA reads TGTGCCAGCAGCTCACGGACAGGGGCAGATGGCTACACCTTC.

The chain couples TRBV5-5 to TRBJ1-5; unclear D gene. The CDR3 contains 13 residues. Trimming shortened V by 1 base and J by 7 bases, and 9 bases separated the two germline ends. Per germline, CDR1 SGHKS and CDR2 YYEKEE (reference sequence). The CDR3 sequence: CASSLIGEQPQHF. The CDR3 nucleotides are TGTGCCAGCAGCTTGATTGGGGAACAGCCCCAGCATTTT.

J is TRBJ1-5 and V is TRBV7-9, with D uncertain. V was clipped by 4 bases and J by 4 bases, with 17 bases between them. The CDR3 has 16 amino acids. Per germline, CDR1 SEHNR and CDR2 FQNEAQ (reference sequence). CDR3 DNA: TGTGCCAGCAGCTCCTCCCCTTCGGGAGGGAATCAGCCCCAGCATTTT. Protein: CASSSSPSGGNQPQHF.

V and J are TRBV27 and TRBJ1-5; D remains ambiguous. CDR1 MNHEY and CDR2 SMNVEV come from the germline V gene (reference sequence). Trimming left V 3 bases short and J 2 bases short, with 11 bases between. The CDR3 runs 15 residues. CDR3: CASSFMYSGNQPQHF. As DNA, the CDR3 is TGTGCCAGCAGTTTCATGTACAGCGGCAATCAGCCCCAGCATTTT.

The genes are TRBV4-1 and TRBJ2-7, with 7 nucleotides matching TRBD2. Trimming removed 4 bases from V and 2 bases from J; junction bases left unmatched: 5. Looked up from germline, CDR1 is MGHRA and CDR2 is YSYEKL. The CDR3 has 14 residues. The CDR3 region is CASSRSGTTYEQYF. CDR3 sequence (DNA): TGCGCCAGCAGCCGATCCGGGACTACCTACGAGCAGTACTTC.

The rearrangement joins TRBV5-5 to TRBJ1-5; tentatively, D is TRBD1 (6 bases). Trimming removed 0 bases at V and 5 bases at J, with 9 bases between. Looked up from germline, CDR1 is SGHKS and CDR2 is YYEKEE (reference sequence). This CDR3 comprises 14 residues. The DNA of the CDR3 is TGTGCCAGCAGCTTGGGCAGGGGAGATCAGCCCCAGCATTTT. This sequence encodes CASSLGRGDQPQHF.

This clone was observed many times. Other DNA sequences of this sample code for an identical CDR3. The chain links TRBV7-9 to TRBJ1-2, with a possible D match to TRBD1 (6 bases). CDR1 is SEHNR, CDR2 FQNEAQ, per germline (reference sequence). V dropped 4 bases and J dropped 4 bases, with 13 bases sitting between them. The CDR3 has 14 residues. In DNA form, the CDR3 reads TGTGCCAGCAGCTCCGACAGGTGGGGCTATGGCTACACCTTC. Translating gives CASSSDRWGYGYTF.

J is TRBJ1-4 and V is TRBV2; D possibly corresponds to TRBD1 (5 bases). The V gene's germline CDR1 is SNHLY and CDR2 FYNNEI. V lost 11 bases to trimming and J lost 0 bases, with 16 bases between them. The CDR3 loop spans 15 amino acids. The CDR3 is CASLARGATNEKLFF. The DNA for the CDR3 is TGTGCCTCCTTGGCCCGGGGGGCAACTAATGAAAAACTGTTTTTT. Together with reference TRBV2 and TRBJ1-4, the CDR3 gives the full variable domain: EPEVTQTPSHQVTQMGQEVILRCVPISNHLYFYWYRQILGQKVEFLVSFYNNEISEKSEIFDDQFSVERPDGSNFTLKIRSTKLEDSAMYFCASLARGATNEKLFFGSGTQLSVL.

This sequence joins TRBV19 and TRBJ1-5; D not certain. The V end was cut by 3 bases, the J end by 3 bases, with 6 bases between. Germline lookup yields CDR1 LNHDA and CDR2 SQIVND (reference sequence). The CDR3 has 13 amino acids. The CDR3 nucleotides are TGTGCCAGTAGTATCTCGTTCAATCAGCCCCAGCATTTT. It codes for CASSISFNQPQHF.

V gene TRBV21-1 combines with J gene TRBJ2-4. TRBV21-1 is designated a pseudogene. The CDR3 length is 15 residues. For the CDR3, the DNA is TGTGCCAGCAGCAAATCTCGACGGGCCAAAAACATTCAGTACTTC. Translating it yields CASSKSRRAKNIQYF.

The chain links TRBV5-5 to TRBJ1-1; D gene uncertain. With 1 base removed from V and 1 base from J, the gap between germline ends came to 5 bases. The CDR3 contains 13 residues. The germline gives CDR1 SGHKS, CDR2 YYEKEE (reference sequence). In nucleotides, the CDR3 is TGTGCCAGCAGCTTGATCCCGAACACTGAAGCTTTCTTT. It is translated as CASSLIPNTEAFF.

The rearrangement uses TRBV30 and TRBJ2-3, with TRBD1 matching 7 bases. Germline V lookup: CDR1 GTSNPN, CDR2 SVGIG (reference sequence). V lost 8 bases, J lost 5 bases, and 4 bases stayed unmatched. The CDR3 length is 11 residues. The chain's CDR3 is CAGQELDTQYF. CDR3 DNA: TGTGCCGGACAGGAGTTAGATACGCAGTATTTT.

V is TRBV27 and J is TRBJ2-2, with D perhaps TRBD1 (6 bases). This CDR3 is built from 13 residues. Germline CDR1 reads MNHEY; CDR2 reads SMNVEV (reference sequence). V lost 6 bases, J lost 4 bases, and 9 bases lay in between. Here the CDR3 DNA reads TGTGCCAGCAGGTTAGGGGGCACCGGGGAGCTGTTTTTT. It encodes CASRLGGTGELFF.

CDR3 loop: CSVEEKYSYYGYTF. As DNA, the CDR3 is TGCAGCGTTGAAGAAAAGTACAGCTACTATGGCTACACCTTC. The chain carries TRBV29-1 and TRBJ1-2; no reliable D call. The ends were cut back, 0 bases at V and 3 bases at J, with 11 bases in the middle. Germline V gene data show CDR1 as SQVTM and CDR2 as ANQGSEA. The CDR3 has 14 residues.

The chain has TRBV25-1 and TRBJ1-2; TRBD1 matches at 10 bases. Germline V lookup: CDR1 MGHDK, CDR2 SYGVNS. This CDR3 contains 14 residues. Trimming at V came to 4 bases and at J to 4 bases, leaving 3 bases not matched to a gene. The CDR3 reads CASSGDRGPYGYTF. In DNA, the CDR3 is TGTGCCAGCAGTGGAGACAGGGGGCCCTATGGCTACACCTTC.